What follows are 6 T cell receptor beta chains derived from one specimen sequenced in a study of blood T cell repertoires in COVID-19. Libraries were prepared by immunoSEQ multiplex PCR; TCRdb keeps only in-frame clonotypes and omits some of them. This table has 30,000 to 40,000 clones, approximately 88% appearing once. Input material: peripheral blood. The source is a man aged 55 to 70 with active COVID-19.

This clone has a single count. The chain is built from TRBV3-1 (or the pseudogene TRBV3-2) and TRBJ1-4; no reliable D call. CDR1 and CDR2 (germline): LGHDT, YNNKEL (reference sequence). V shed 0 bases and J shed 10 bases, with 9 bases lying between them. CDR3 length: 13 residues. CDR3 sequence reads: CASSQDSRGKLFF. The CDR3 region has the DNA TGTGCCAGCAGCCAAGATTCCCGCGGAAAACTGTTTTTT.

This chain joins TRBV28 and TRBJ1-5, with TRBD1 as a possible D gene (5 bases). CDR3 size: 16 residues. Germline V gives CDR1 MDHEN, CDR2 SYDVKM. The V end was cut by 2 bases, the J end by 11 bases, with 22 bases between. The CDR3 nucleotides are TGTGCCAGCAGTTTAACCCCGGGCTTCCGGGGGGGAACCCAGCATTTT. Its protein is CASSLTPGFRGGTQHF.

This rearrangement joins TRBV25-1 to TRBJ1-3; D unclear. The CDR3 contains 14 residues. V gave up 1 base and J gave up 4 bases, with 8 bases separating them. The V gene's germline CDR1 is MGHDK and CDR2 SYGVNS. CDR3 sequence reads: CASSELSGGNTIYF. DNA of the CDR3: TGTGCCAGCAGTGAATTATCCGGGGGAAACACCATATATTTT.

The rearrangement joins TRBV5-1 to TRBJ2-7; the match to TRBD1 covers 7 bases. V was pared by 4 bases and J by 1 base, with 5 bases of the junction left unmatched. CDR3 length equals 14 residues. CDR1 is SGHRS, CDR2 YFSETQ, per germline. The CDR3 DNA is TGCGCCAGCAGCCCCGGGACAGCTTCCTACGAGCAGTACTTC. As protein: CASSPGTASYEQYF.

The chain recombines TRBV3-1 (or the pseudogene TRBV3-2) with TRBJ2-1; 9 bases are shared with TRBD2. Germline CDR1 is LGHDT and CDR2 is YNNKEL (reference sequence). This CDR3 is 17 amino acids long. After removal of 3 bases from V and 3 bases from J, the junction contained 9 bases not matched to a gene. Here the CDR3 reads CASSQWWREGRYNEQFF. The CDR3 DNA sequence: TGTGCCAGCAGCCAGTGGTGGCGGGAGGGCCGCTACAATGAGCAGTTCTTC.

The chain couples TRBV6-5 to TRBJ2-1; possible D gene TRBD2, 6 bases. With 2 bases removed from V and 9 bases from J, the gap between germline ends came to 11 bases. The CDR3 is 13 residues long. Germline loops: CDR1 MNHEY, CDR2 SVGAGI. CDR3 DNA: TGTGCCAGCAGTTACAGTCGGAGGGGTGAGCAGTTCTTC. This translates into CASSYSRRGEQFF.